A single T cell receptor beta chain is shown here with its context. Its target is not known. Other nucleotide sequences from this sample produce the same CDR3. These data originate in a study of cytomegalovirus exposure and HLA in healthy donors. Study-wide context: The study's early data release held roughly 90 million unique TCRs from HLA-typed donors.

Findings and caveats of the study: A later analysis showed TCR association rates differing by HLA locus, peaking at DRB1 and lowest at HLA-C. According to reports, the classifier identified cytomegalovirus status with high specificity and sensitivity.

A multiplex PCR was run with 60 Vbeta primers and 13 Jbeta primers. Profiling relied on immunoSEQ multiplex PCR, and the TCRdb table lists in-frame clones only, not all of them. The sample holds under 100,000 clones, over 65% seen once. Though probably carrying unrecorded immune exposures, donors were nominally healthy at sampling. Sequencing input: PBMCs. The receptor was isolated from a man over 45 in good health and CMV-seronegative.

The chain's CDR3 is CASSQDSSGGARHNEQFF. CDR3 DNA sequence: TGTGCCAGCAGCCAAGATAGCAGCGGGGGGGCCAGGCACAATGAGCAGTTCTTC. The chain couples TRBV4-2 to TRBJ2-1; TRBD2 matches at 10 bases. Trimming at V came to 0 bases and at J to 5 bases, leaving 10 bases not matched to a gene. CDR3 size: 18 residues. Germline lookup yields CDR1 LGHNA and CDR2 YNFKEQ.